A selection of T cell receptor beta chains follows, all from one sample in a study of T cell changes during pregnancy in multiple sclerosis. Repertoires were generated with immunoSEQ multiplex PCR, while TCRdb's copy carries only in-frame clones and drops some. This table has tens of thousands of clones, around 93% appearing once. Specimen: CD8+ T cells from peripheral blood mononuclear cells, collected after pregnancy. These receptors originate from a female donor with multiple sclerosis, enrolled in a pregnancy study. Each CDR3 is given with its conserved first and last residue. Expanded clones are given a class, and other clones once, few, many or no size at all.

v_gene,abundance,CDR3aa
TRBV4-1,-,CASSHSPRDREDIQYF
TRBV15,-,CATSSPGTGGFSGANVLTF
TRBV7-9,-,CASSLGQSQETQYF
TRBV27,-,CASSFEGMTGKYEQYF
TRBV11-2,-,CASSIGQGGNEQFF
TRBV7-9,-,CASSGGPGTFF
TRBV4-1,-,CASSQYQGQGGYEQYF
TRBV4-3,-,CASSQATLKVRDEQFF
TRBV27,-,CASSFGSGNTEAFF
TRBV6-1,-,CASQLAGGINEQFF
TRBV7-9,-,CASSLQGAQPGELFF
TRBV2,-,CASIHTVTGELFF
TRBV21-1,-,CARSSYEQYF
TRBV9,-,CASSVAGSSSYEQYF
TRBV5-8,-,CASSSRSSGGAVEQFF
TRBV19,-,CASSIYRGSSYEQYF
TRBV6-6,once,CASSYGQGAWELFF
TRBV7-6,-,CASSHSRDRASLAGEYEQYF
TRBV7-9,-,CASSSSGGERTYEQYF
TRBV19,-,CASSEAGGSAKNIQYF
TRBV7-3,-,CASSLGRDRTDAEAFF
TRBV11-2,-,CASSLDRWGLAGYEQYF
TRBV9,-,CASSSPTGTNTEAFF
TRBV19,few,CASSTGMNTEAFF
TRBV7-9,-,CASSLGQGTEAFF
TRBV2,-,CASSESLSSTDTQYF
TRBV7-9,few,CASSQESGGAYEQYF
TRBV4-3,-,CASSQLRGFSREQYF
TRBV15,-,CATGQEGTGELFF
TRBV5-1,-,CASSFRLAGMIGELFF
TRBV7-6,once,CASSLSLGSAYNEQFF
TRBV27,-,CASSLWHGLAGEGNTGELFF
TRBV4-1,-,CASSQAHGQWEAFF
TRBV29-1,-,CSVELVKDRGPTGELFF
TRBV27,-,CASSLSQVPYNEQFF
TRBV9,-,CASSVGLGDTEAFF
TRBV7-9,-,CASSSPLQGPGNTIYF
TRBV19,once,CASSLQGAGNTIYF
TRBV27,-,CASSHSEGVAYEQYF
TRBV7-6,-,CASSLVLAGQETQYF
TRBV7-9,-,CASSLRGEEETQYF
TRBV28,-,CASSLGGNYNEQFF
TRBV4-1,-,CASSLRDFNEQFF
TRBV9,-,CASSASGGFQETQYF
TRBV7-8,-,CASIPQGREFDMGGEQYF
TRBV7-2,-,CASSAASGRAHDTQYF
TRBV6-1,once,CASSLQAAFNTEAFF
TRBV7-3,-,CASSPGGYEQYF
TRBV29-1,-,CSVEFAGGTYNEQFF
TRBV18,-,CASSPSAGMDTEAFF
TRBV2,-,CASRSWGGADTEAFF
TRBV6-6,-,CASSPGTYTYEQYF
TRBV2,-,CASSHRRAGDTQYF
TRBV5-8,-,CASSPIGGEKLFF
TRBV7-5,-,CVRSLGLAGAEYNEQFF
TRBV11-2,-,CASSSPGHTEETQYF
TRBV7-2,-,CASSLAFSGSGEGVNEQFF